This T cell receptor beta chain originates from a study of technical replicates of blood from several donors. This CDR3 region has 14 residues. Germline loops: CDR1 MNHNY, CDR2 SVGAGI (reference sequence). Trimming removed 2 bases from V and 4 bases from J, with 11 bases in between. Libraries were prepared by immunoSEQ multiplex PCR; TCRdb keeps only in-frame clonotypes and omits some of them. The sample shows tens of thousands of clones, nearly 95% of them seen only once. The receptor was isolated from a human donor in good health. Some clones in this sample may be carry-over from other donors' samples. The chain employs TRBV6-6 and TRBJ1-1; D uncertain. Sequences were obtained from PBMCs. CDR3 protein: CASSYADLITEAFF. The CDR3, as DNA: TGTGCCAGCAGTTACGCCGACTTGATCACTGAAGCTTTCTTT.